This TCR beta chain emerged from a study of T-cell memory formation after mild COVID-19. Overall study results and limits: Clones contracting across day 15 to 85 had a balanced CD4/CD8 profile; later expanding clones leaned CD4+. Nothing showed for sure that second-wave clones peaking on day 37 were SARS-CoV-2 specific.

The V gene lost 3 bases and the J gene lost 1 base, with 16 bases spanning the gap. CDR1 is SQVTM and CDR2 is ANQGSEA in the germline V gene. This CDR3 spans 15 amino acids. In the case of this clonotype: As yet, its antigen is unknown.

MiXCR was run by TCRdb on the 5' RACE reads, yielding one entry per CDR3 protein. The table lists around 530,000 distinct CDR3 sequences, about 20% of them singletons. The TCR was taken from an adult woman who had mild COVID-19 (a few samples of this study predate the infection). Cell type and time point are not known. The sequenced sample consisted of PBMCs or a T cell subset sorted from them (not recorded which). This rearrangement joins TRBV29-1 to TRBJ2-7; D not certain. CDR3 nucleotide sequence: TGCAGCGTTGAGTCTGGCAGCCGAGTTTCCTACGAGCAGTACTTC. Encoded protein: CSVESGSRVSYEQYF.